The text below deals with one T cell receptor beta chain. The target antigen is unknown. CDR3 length: 15 residues. V lost 11 bases and J 5 bases, leaving 24 bases between the germline ends. Germline V gives CDR1 ENHRY, CDR2 SYGVKD. The data stem from a study of T-cell reconstitution after alpha-beta-depleted transplantation in children. Preparation of the TCRbeta library was carried out with unique molecular identifiers. TCRdb analysed the PCR reads with MiXCR anew, one entry per CDR3 protein. Of about 980,000 distinct CDR3 sequences in the sample, roughly 29% were seen once. Study results and caveats: Where some patients showed high TCRbeta diversity at day 60, it came from recipient T cells and thymic progenitors that had survived.

The sample consisted of PBMCs, mostly from graft donor cells, taken 360 days after TCRalphabeta/CD19-depleted stem cell transplant. The V gene is TRBV10-3, the J gene TRBJ1-1; possible D gene TRBD1, 6 bases. The sequence derives from a boy younger than two who had a stem cell transplant for SCID, so the T cells may come from the graft donor. Written as DNA, the CDR3 is TGTGCCGCCCACCCGAACAGGGCCAAGCGTACTGAAGCTTTCTTT. It yields the protein CAAHPNRAKRTEAFF.